The clone carrying this T cell receptor (beta chain) was recorded many times. What it recognizes is unknown. The CDR3 loop spans 14 amino acids. Germline-derived CDR1 and CDR2 are MNHNS and SASEGT. V was clipped by 10 bases and J by 4 bases, with 16 bases between them. TCRdb called the 5' RACE reads again in MiXCR, with one record for every CDR3 protein. The data hold roughly 50,000 distinct CDR3 sequences, with roughly a sixth observed a single time. Study results and caveats: The larger-cohort validation was restricted to a single TCR beta V-J rearrangement rather than whole repertoires. Tumor memory CD4+ T cell TCR gene usage was found to cluster with blood and lymph node memory CD4+ cells and with lymph node naive CD4+ cells.

This chain uses TRBV6-1 with TRBJ2-2, with D tentatively TRBD1 (6 bases). The source is a female donor with breast cancer. The sample consisted of naive CD4+ T cells sorted from blood. Subset specified: naive CD4+ T cells, CD4+CD45RA+CD25-. Here the CDR3 DNA reads TGTGCCACTATTAGGACAGACCTCACCGGGGAGCTGTTTTTT. It codes for CATIRTDLTGELFF.